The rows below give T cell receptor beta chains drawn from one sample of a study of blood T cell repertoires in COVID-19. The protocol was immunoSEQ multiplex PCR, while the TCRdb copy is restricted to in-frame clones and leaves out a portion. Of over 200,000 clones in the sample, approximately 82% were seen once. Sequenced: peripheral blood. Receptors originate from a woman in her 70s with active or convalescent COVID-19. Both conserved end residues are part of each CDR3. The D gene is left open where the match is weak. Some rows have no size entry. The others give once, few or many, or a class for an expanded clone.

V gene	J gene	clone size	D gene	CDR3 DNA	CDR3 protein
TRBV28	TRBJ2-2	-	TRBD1	TGTGCCAGCTCTACCCCCAGGGGGACCGGGGAGCTGTTTTTT	CASSTPRGTGELFF
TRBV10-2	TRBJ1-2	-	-	TGCGCCAGCAGGGTTGGCGCCAGGGGTGGCTACACCTTC	CASRVGARGGYTF
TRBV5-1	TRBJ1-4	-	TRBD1	TGCGCCAGCAGGGAGGGGGCGACTAATGAAAAACTGTTTTTT	CASREGATNEKLFF
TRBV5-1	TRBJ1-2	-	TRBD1	TGCGCCAGCAGGAGCGGGACAGGGGGTCCTAACTATGGCTACACCTTC	CASRSGTGGPNYGYTF
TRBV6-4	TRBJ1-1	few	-	TGTGCCAGCAGTGACACCAGGGACACTGAAGCTTTCTTT	CASSDTRDTEAFF
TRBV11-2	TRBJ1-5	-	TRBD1	TGTGCCAGCAGCCTATCGGACAGGGGCCAGCCCCAGCATTTT	CASSLSDRGQPQHF
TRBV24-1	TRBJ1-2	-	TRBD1	TGTGCCACCAGTGATTTGCCGGGACAGGGAATGGATGGCTACACCTTC	CATSDLPGQGMDGYTF
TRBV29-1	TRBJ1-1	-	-	TGCAGCGTTGAAGAGTCAGGGCCCACTGAAGCTTTCTTT	CSVEESGPTEAFF
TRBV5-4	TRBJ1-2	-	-	TGTGCCAGCAGCCTAGGTGGGGGGGTAAGCTATGGCTACACCTTC	CASSLGGGVSYGYTF
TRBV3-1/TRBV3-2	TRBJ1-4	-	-	TGTGCCAGCAGCCCCATGACAGGATATAATGAAAAACTGTTTTTT	CASSPMTGYNEKLFF
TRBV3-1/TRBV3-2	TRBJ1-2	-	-	TGTGCCAGCAGCCCCGACAGTTTTGGCTACACCTTC	CASSPDSFGYTF
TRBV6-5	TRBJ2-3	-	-	TGTGCCAGCAGCCCCATGCGCGGTAGCACAGATACGCAGTATTTT	CASSPMRGSTDTQYF
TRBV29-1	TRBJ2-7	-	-	TGCAGCGTTTTTTCCGCCGGGACCTACGAGCAGTACTTC	CSVFSAGTYEQYF
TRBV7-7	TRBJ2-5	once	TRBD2	TGTGCTAGCAGCCCCCGACTAGCGGGCCTAGGGGAGACCCAGTACTTC	CASSPRLAGLGETQYF
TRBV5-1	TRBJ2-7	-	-	TGCGCCAGCAGCCCCGGAGCCCTCGAGGAGCAGTACTTC	CASSPGALEEQYF
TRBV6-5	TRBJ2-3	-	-	TGTGCCAGCAGTAACAGAGATACGCAGTATTTT	CASSNRDTQYF
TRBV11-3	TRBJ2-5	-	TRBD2	TGTGCCAGCAGCTTGCGGGGGGGCCCTCTGTACTTC	CASSLRGGPLYF
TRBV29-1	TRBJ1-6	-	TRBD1	TGCAGCGTTTCGACAGGGCTTAATAATTCACCCCTCCACTTT	CSVSTGLNNSPLHF
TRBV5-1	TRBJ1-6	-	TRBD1	TGCGCCAGCAGCCCCTCCGGGACAGCGAAATCACCCCTCCACTTT	CASSPSGTAKSPLHF
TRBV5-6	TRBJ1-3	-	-	TGTGCCAGCAGCTTGCAGGCAGCCCAAATAAACACCATATATTTT	CASSLQAAQINTIYF
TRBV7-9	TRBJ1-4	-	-	TGTGCCAGCAGCTCCGCAGTAGGGGGAAGGGCAACTAATGAAAAACTGTTTTTT	CASSSAVGGRATNEKLFF